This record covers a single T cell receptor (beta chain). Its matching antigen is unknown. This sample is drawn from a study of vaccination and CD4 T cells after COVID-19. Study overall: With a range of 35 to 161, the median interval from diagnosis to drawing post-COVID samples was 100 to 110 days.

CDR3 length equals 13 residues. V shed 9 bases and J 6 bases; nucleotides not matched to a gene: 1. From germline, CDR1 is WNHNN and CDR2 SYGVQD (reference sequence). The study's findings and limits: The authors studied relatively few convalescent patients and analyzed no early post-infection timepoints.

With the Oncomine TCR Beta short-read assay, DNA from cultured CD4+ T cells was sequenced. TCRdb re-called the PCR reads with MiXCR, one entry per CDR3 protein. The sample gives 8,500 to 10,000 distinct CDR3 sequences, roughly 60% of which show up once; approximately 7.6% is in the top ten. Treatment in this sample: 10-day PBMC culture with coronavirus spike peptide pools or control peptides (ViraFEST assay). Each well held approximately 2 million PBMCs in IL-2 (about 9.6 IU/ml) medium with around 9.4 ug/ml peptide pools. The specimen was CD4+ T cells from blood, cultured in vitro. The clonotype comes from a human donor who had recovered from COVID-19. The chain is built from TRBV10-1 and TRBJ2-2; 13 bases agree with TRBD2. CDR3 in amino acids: CASTSGGAGELFF. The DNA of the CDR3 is TGCGCCAGTACTAGCGGGGGGGCCGGGGAGCTGTTTTTT.